This note documents a single T cell receptor (beta chain) sequence. Its antigen is undetermined. Individuals having autoimmune disease history or systemic immunosuppression were not enrolled. The entry originates in a study of OX40 agonist ivuxolimab in advanced cancers. From germline, CDR1 is MNHEY and CDR2 SMNVEV (reference sequence). The CDR3 is made up of 18 amino acids. V gave up 7 bases and J gave up 5 bases; unmatched junction bases: 13. General study results and limits: Clonal expansion was among the lowest in partial responders at 0.1-3.0 mg/kg, especially CD8+.

TCRdb's table, derived via immunoSEQ multiplex PCR, lists solely in-frame clones and lacks some. The top ten clones hold 10% to 13% of a sample with approximately 69,000 clones, 90% of them seen once. The sequencing used CD4+ or CD8+ T cells sorted from blood, collected in a trial of the OX40 agonist ivuxolimab. The rearrangement joins TRBV27 to TRBJ2-1, with TRBD2 identical over 14 bases. This clonotype originated in an adult with an advanced solid tumor such as melanoma, head and neck, liver or kidney cancer. CDR3 coding DNA: TGTGCCAGCAACCATAGGGAGGGACTAGCGGGAGTCCACAATGAGCAGTTCTTC. This gives the protein CASNHREGLAGVHNEQFF.